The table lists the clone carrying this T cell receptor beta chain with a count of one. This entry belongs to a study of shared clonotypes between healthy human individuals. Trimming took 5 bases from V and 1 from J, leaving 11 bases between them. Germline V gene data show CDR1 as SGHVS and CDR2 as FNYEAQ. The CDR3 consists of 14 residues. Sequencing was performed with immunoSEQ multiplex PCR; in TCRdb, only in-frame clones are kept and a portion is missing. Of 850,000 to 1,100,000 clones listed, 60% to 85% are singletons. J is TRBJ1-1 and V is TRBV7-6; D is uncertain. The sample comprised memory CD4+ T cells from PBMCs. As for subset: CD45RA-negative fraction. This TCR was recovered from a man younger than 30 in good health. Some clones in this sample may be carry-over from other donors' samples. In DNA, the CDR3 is TGTGCCAGCAGCCCCCGGACGGGGAACACTGAAGCTTTCTTT. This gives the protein CASSPRTGNTEAFF.